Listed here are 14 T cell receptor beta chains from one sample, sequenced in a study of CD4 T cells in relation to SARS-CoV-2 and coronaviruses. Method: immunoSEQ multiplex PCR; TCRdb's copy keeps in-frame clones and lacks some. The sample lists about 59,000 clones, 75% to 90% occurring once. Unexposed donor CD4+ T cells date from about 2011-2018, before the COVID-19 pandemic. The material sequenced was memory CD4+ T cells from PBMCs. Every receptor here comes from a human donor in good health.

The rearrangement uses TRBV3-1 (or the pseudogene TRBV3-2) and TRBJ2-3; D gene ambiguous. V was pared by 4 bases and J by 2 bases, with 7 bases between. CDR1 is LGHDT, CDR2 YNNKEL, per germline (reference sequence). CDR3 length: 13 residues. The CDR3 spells CASSLEPTDTQYF. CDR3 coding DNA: TGTGCCAGCAGCCTCGAGCCCACAGATACGCAGTATTTT.

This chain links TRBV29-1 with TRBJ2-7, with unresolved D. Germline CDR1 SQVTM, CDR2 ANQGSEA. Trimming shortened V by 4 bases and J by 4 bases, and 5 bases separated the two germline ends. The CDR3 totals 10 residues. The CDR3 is CSVGSYEQYF. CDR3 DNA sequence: TGCAGCGTTGGAAGTTACGAGCAGTACTTC.

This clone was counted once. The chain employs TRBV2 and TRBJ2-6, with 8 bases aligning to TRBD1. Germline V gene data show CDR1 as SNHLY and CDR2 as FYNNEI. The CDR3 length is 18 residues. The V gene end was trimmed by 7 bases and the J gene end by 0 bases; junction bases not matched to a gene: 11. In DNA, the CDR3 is TGTGCCAGCACCGAAGGCAGGACAGGGAGCTCTGGGGCCAACGTCCTGACTTTC. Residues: CASTEGRTGSSGANVLTF.

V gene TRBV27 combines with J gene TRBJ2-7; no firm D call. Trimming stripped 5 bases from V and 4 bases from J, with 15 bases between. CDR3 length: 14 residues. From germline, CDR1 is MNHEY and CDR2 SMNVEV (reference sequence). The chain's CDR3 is CASSRSGMPYEQYF. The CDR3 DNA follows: TGTGCCAGCAGTCGTTCTGGGATGCCATACGAGCAGTACTTC.

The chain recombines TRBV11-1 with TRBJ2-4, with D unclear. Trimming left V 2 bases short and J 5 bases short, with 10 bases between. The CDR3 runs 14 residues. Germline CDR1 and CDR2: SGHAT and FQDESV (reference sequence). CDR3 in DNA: TGTGCCAGCAGCTTACGCGACGGACAAAACATTCAGTACTTC. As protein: CASSLRDGQNIQYF.

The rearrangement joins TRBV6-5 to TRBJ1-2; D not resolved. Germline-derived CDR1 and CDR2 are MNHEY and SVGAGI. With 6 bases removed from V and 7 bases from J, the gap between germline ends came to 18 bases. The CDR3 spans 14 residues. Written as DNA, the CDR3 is TGTGCCAGCAGCTCTCACGAGGTAGGGAGTGGCTACACCTTC. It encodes CASSSHEVGSGYTF.

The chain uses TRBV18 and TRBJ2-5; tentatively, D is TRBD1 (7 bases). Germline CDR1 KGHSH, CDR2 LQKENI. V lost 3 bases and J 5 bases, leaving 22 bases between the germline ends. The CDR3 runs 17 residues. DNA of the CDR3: TGTGCCAGCTCACCGTTTGGAGGGGGCCCGGGGCAGGAGACCCAGTACTTC. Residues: CASSPFGGGPGQETQYF. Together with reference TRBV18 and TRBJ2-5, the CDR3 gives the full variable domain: NAGVMQNPRHLVRRRGQEARLRCSPMKGHSHVYWYRQLPEEGLKFMVYLQKENIIDESGMPKERFSAEFPKEGPSILRIQQVVRGDSAAYFCASSPFGGGPGQETQYFGPGTRLLVL.

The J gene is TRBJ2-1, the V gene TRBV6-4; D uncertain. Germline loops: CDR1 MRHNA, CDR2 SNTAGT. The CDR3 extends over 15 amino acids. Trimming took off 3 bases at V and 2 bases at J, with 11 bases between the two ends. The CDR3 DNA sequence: TGTGCCAGCAGTGAAGGGTACGCCGCCTACAATGAGCAGTTCTTC. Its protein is CASSEGYAAYNEQFF.

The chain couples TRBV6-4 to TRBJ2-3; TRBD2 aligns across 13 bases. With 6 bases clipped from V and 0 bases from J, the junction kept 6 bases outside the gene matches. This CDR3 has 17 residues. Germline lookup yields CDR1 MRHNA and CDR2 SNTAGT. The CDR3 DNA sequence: TGTGCCAGCAGAAGATCGGGACTAGCGGGAAGCACAGATACGCAGTATTTT. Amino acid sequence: CASRRSGLAGSTDTQYF.

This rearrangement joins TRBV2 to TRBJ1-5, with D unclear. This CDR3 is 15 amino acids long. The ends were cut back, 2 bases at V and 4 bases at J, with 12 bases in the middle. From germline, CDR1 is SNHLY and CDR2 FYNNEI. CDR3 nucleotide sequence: TGTGCCAGCAGTGAACTTTCAGGAGTTAATCAGCCCCAGCATTTT. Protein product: CASSELSGVNQPQHF.

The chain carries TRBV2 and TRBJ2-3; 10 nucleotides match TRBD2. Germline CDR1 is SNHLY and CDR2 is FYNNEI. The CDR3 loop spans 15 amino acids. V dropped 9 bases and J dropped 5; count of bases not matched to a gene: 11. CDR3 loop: CASSAGGPFKDTQYF. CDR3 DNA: TGTGCCAGTTCAGCGGGAGGGCCGTTTAAAGATACGCAGTATTTT.

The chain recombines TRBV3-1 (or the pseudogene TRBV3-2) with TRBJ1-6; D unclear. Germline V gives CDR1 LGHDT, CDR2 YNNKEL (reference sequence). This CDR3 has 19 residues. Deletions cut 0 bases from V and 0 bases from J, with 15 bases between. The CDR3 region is CASSQDRTTLSSYNSPLHF. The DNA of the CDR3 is TGTGCCAGCAGCCAAGATCGTACGACTCTGAGCTCCTATAATTCACCCCTCCACTTT.

The CDR3 loop is CATSDTGLNTEAFF. CDR3 in DNA: TGTGCCACCAGTGATACAGGGTTGAACACTGAAGCTTTCTTT. V usage is TRBV24-1 and J usage is TRBJ1-1; possibly TRBD1 for D (6 bases). This CDR3 contains 14 residues. The ends were cut back, 3 bases at V and 0 bases at J, with 7 bases in the middle. The germline CDR1 and CDR2 sequences are KGHDR and SFDVKD.

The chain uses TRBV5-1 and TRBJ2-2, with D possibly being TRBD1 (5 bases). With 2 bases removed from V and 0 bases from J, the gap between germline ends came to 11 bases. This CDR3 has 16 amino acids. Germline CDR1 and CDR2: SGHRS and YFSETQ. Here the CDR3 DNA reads TGCGCCAGCAGCTTCTCCGGCAGGGCGAACACCGGGGAGCTGTTTTTT. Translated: CASSFSGRANTGELFF.